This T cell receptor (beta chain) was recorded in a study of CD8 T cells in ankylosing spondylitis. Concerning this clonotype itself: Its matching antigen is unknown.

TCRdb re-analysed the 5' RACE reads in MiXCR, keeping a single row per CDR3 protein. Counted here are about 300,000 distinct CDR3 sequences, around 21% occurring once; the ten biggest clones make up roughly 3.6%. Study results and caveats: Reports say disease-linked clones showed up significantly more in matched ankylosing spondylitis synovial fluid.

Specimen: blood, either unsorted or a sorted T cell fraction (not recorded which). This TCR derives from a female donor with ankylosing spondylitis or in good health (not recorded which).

In DNA, the CDR3 is TGCGCCAGCAGCCAAGGTTCCGGCCAGGTCTTTGAGACCCAGTACTTC. Translation: CASSQGSGQVFETQYF. The genes are TRBV4-3 and TRBJ2-5; no definite D call. Germline CDR1 reads LGHNA; CDR2 reads YSLEER. Trimming removed 1 base at V and 5 bases at J, with 17 bases between. CDR3 length equals 16 residues.